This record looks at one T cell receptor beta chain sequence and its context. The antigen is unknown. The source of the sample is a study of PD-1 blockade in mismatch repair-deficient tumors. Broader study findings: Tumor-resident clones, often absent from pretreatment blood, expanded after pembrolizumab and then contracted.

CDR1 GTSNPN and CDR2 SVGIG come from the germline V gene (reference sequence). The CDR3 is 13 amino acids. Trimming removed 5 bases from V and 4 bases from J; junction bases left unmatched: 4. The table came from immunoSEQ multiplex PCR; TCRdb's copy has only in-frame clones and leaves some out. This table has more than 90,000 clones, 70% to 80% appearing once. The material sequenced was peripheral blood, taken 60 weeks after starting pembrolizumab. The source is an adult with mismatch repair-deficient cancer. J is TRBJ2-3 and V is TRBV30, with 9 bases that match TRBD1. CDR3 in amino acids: CAWGQGNSDTQYF. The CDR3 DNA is TGTGCCTGGGGACAGGGGAATTCAGATACGCAGTATTTT. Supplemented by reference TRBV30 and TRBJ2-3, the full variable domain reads SQTIHQWPATLVQPVGSPLSLECTVEGTSNPNLYWYRQAAGRGLQLLFYSVGIGQISSEVPQNLSASRPQDRQFILSSKKLLLSDSGFYLCAWGQGNSDTQYFGPGTRLTVL.